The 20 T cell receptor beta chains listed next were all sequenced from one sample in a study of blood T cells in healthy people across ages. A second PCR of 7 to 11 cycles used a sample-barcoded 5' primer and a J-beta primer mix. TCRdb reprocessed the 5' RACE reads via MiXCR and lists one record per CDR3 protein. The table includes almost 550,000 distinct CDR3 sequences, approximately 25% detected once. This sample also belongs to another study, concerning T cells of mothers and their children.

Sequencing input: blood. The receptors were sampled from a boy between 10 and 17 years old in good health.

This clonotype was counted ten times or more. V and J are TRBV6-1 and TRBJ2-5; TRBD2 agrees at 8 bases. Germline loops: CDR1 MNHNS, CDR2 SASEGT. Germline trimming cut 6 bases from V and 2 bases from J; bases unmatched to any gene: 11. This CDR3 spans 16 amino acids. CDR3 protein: CASRKGLAGGQETQYF. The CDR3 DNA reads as TGTGCCAGCAGGAAGGGTCTGGCGGGAGGACAAGAGACCCAGTACTTC.

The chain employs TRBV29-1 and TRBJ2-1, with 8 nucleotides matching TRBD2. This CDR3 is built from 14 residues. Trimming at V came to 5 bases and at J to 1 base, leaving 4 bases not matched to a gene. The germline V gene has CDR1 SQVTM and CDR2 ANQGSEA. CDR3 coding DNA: TGCAGCGTTCTCACTAGCGGTTCCTACAATGAGCAGTTCTTC. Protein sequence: CSVLTSGSYNEQFF.

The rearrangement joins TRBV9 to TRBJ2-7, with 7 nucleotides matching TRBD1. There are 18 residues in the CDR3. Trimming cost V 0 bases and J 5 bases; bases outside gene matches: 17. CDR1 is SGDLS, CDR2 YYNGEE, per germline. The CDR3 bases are TGTGCCAGCAGCGTAGGGGGGACAGCGAGGCTCGGCTCGGACGAGCAGTACTTC. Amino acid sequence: CASSVGGTARLGSDEQYF.

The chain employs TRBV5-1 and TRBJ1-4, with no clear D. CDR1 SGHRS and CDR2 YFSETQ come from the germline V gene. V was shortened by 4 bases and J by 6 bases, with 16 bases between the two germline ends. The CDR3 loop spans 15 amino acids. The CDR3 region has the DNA TGCGCCAGCAGCCCTCACGGGAGGAAGGATGAAAAACTGTTTTTT. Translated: CASSPHGRKDEKLFF.

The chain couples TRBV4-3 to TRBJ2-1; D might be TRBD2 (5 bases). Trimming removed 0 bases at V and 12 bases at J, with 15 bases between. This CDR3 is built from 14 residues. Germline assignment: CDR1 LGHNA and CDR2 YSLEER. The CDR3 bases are TGCGCCAGCAGCCAAGAACTAAACGGCGGGTGGCAGTTCTTC. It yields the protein CASSQELNGGWQFF.

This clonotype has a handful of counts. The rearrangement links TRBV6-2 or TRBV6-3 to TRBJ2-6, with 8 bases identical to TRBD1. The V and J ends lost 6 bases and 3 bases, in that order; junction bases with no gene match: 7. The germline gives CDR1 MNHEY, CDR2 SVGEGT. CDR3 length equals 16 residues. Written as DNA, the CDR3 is TGTGCCAGCAGCCGGACAGGGATGGATGGGGCCAACGTCCTGACTTTC. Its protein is CASSRTGMDGANVLTF.

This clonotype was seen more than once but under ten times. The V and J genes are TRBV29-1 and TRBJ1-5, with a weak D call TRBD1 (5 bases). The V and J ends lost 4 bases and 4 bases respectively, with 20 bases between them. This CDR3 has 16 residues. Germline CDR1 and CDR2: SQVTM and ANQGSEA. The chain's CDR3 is CSVVVGQADTNQPQHF. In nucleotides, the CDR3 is TGCAGCGTTGTGGTCGGTCAGGCGGACACTAATCAGCCCCAGCATTTT.

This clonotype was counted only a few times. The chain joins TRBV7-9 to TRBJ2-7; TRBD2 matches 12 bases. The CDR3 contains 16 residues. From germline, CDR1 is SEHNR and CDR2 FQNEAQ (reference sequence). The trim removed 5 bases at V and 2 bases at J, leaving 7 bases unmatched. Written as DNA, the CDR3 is TGTGCCAGCAGCACCGGGACTAGCGGGCAGGCCTACGAGCAGTACTTC. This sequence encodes CASSTGTSGQAYEQYF. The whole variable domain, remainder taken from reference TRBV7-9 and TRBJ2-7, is DTGVSQNPRHKITKRGQNVTFRCDPISEHNRLYWYRQTLGQGPEFLTYFQNEAQLEKSRLLSDRFSAERPKGSFSTLEIQRTEQGDSAMYLCASSTGTSGQAYEQYFGPGTRLTVT.

CDR3 sequence reads: CASSTNRGTNYGYTF. For the CDR3, the DNA is TGTGCCAGCAGCACCAACAGGGGGACTAACTATGGCTACACCTTC. This chain uses TRBV9 with TRBJ1-2; 8 nucleotides align to TRBD1. V trimming: 4 bases; J trimming: 0 bases; junction bases outside the gene matches: 5. CDR3 length: 15 residues. Germline assignment: CDR1 SGDLS and CDR2 YYNGEE.

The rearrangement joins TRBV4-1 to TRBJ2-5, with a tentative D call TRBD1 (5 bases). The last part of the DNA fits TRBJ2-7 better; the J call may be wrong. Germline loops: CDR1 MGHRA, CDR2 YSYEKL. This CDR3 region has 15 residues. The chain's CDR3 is CASSQGGNKVYEQYF. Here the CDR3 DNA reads TGCGCCAGCAGCCAAGGGGGCAATAAGGTTTACGAGCAGTACTTC.

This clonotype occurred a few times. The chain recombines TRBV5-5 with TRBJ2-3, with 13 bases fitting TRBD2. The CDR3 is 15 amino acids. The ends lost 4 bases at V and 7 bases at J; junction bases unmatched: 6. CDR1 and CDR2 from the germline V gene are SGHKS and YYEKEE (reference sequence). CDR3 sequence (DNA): TGTGCCAGCAGCCAGGCGGGGACTAGCGGGAATACGCAGTATTTT. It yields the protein CASSQAGTSGNTQYF. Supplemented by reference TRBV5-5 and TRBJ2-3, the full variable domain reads DAGVTQSPTHLIKTRGQQVTLRCSPISGHKSVSWYQQVLGQGPQFIFQYYEKEERGRGNFPDRFSARQFPNYSSELNVNALLLGDSALYLCASSQAGTSGNTQYFGPGTRLTVL.

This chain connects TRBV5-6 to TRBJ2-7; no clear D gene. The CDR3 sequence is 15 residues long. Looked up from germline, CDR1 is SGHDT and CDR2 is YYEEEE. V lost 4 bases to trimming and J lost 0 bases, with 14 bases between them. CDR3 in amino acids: CASSQQQFSSYEQYF. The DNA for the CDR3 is TGTGCCAGCAGCCAACAGCAGTTCAGCTCCTACGAGCAGTACTTC. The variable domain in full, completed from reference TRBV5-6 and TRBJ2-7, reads DAGVTQSPTHLIKTRGQQVTLRCSPKSGHDTVSWYQQALGQGPQFIFQYYEEEERQRGNFPDRFSGHQFPNYSSELNVNALLLGDSALYLCASSQQQFSSYEQYFGPGTRLTVT.

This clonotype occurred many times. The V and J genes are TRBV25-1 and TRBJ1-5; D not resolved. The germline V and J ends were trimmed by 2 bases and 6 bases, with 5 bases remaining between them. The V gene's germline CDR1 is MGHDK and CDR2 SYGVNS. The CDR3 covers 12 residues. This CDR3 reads CASSEGGQPQHF. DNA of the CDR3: TGTGCCAGCAGTGAAGGAGGTCAGCCCCAGCATTTT. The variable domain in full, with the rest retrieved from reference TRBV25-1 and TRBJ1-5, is EADIYQTPRYLVIGTGKKITLECSQTMGHDKMYWYQQDPGMELHLIHYSYGVNSTEKGDLSSESTVSRIRTEHFPLTLESARPSHTSQYLCASSEGGQPQHFGDGTRLSIL.

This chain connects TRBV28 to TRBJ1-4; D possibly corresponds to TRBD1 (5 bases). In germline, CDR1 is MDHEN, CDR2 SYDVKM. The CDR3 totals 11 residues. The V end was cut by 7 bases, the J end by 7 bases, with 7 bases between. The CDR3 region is CASIRGEKLFF. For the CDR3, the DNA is TGTGCCAGCATTAGGGGTGAAAAACTGTTTTTT.

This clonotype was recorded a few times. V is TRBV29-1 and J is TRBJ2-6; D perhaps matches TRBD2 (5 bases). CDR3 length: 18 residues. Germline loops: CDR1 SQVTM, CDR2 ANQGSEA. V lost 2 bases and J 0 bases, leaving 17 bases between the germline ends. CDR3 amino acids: CSVEMGADSHSGANVLTF. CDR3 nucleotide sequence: TGCAGCGTTGAAATGGGAGCGGATAGTCACTCTGGGGCCAACGTCCTGACTTTC.

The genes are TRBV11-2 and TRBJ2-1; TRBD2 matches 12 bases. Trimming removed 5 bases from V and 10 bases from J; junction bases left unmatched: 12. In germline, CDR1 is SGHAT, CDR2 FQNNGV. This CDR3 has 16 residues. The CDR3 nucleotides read TGTGCCAGCAGCGGGGGCGGACTAGCGGGATATAGGGAGCAGTTCTTC. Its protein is CASSGGGLAGYREQFF. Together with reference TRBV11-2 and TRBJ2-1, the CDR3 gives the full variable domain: EAGVAQSPRYKIIEKRQSVAFWCNPISGHATLYWYQQILGQGPKLLIQFQNNGVVDDSQLPKDRFSAERLKGVDSTLKIQPAKLEDSAVYLCASSGGGLAGYREQFFGPGTRLTVL.

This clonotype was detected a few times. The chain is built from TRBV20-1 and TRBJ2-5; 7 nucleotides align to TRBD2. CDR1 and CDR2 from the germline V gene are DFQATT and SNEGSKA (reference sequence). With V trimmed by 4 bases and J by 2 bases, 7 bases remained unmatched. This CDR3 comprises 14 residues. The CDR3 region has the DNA TGCAGTGCTACGCGCCTAGCGGTTCAAGAGACCCAGTACTTC. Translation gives CSATRLAVQETQYF.

The chain's CDR3 is CASSYYFLPHPETQYF. In nucleotides, the CDR3 is TGTGCCAGCAGTTACTACTTTCTGCCCCATCCAGAGACCCAGTACTTC. The chain has TRBV6-6 and TRBJ2-5; D gene unclear. In germline, CDR1 is MNHNY, CDR2 SVGAGI (reference sequence). CDR3 size: 16 residues. V was pared by 1 base and J by 4 bases, with 16 bases between.

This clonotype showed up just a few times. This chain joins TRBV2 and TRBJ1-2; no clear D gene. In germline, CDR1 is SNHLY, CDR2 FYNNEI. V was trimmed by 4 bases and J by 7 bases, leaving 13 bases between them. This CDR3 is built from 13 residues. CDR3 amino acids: CASSGRDKGGYTF. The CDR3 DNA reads TGTGCCAGCAGTGGAAGGGATAAAGGTGGCTACACCTTC.

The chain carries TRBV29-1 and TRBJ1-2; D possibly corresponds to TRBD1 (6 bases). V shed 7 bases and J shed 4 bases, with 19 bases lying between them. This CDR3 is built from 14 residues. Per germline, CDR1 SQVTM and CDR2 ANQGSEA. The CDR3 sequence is CSGGGATGIYGYTF. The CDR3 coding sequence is TGCAGCGGGGGGGGGGCGACAGGTATCTATGGCTACACCTTC.